Here is one TCR beta chain with its context. The sample belongs to a study of blood T cell repertoires in COVID-19. Looking at the study overall: Material from acute and convalescent COVID-19 was sourced from the United States, Italy and Spain.

The germline gives CDR1 SGHRS, CDR2 YFSETQ. The J segment lost 3 bases and the V segment lost 1 base, leaving 6 bases of the junction unmatched. CDR3 length equals 17 residues. The table came from immunoSEQ multiplex PCR; TCRdb's copy has only in-frame clones and leaves some out. The sample lists around 260,000 clones; around 90% were seen once. The chain recombines TRBV5-1 with TRBJ2-1, with 11 bases lining up with TRBD2. The origin of this receptor is a woman in her thirties or forties who had recovered from COVID-19. Sequencing was carried out using peripheral blood. For the CDR3, the DNA is TGCGCCAGCAGCTTGACTAGCGGGAGAGAGGGCTACAATGAGCAGTTCTTC. Its translation is CASSLTSGREGYNEQFF. Full variable domain (outside the CDR3, taken from reference TRBV5-1 and TRBJ2-1): KAGVTQTPRYLIKTRGQQVTLSCSPISGHRSVSWYQQTPGQGLQFLFEYFSETQRNKGNFPGRFSGRQFSNSRSEMNVSTLELGDSALYLCASSLTSGREGYNEQFFGPGTRLTVL.